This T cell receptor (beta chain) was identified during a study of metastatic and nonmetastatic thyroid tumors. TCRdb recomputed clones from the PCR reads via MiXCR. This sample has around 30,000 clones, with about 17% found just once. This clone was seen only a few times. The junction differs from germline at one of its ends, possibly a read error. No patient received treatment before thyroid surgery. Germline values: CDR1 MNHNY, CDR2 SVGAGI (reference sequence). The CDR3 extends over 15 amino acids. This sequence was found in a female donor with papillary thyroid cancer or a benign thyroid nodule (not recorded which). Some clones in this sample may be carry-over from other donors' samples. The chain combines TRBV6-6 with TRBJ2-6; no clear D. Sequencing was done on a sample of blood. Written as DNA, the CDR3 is TGTGCCAGCAGTTACTCAGTCTCTGGTGCCAACGTCCCGACTTTC. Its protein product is CASSYSVSGANVPTF.